This T cell receptor (beta chain) was sequenced during a study of cytomegalovirus exposure and HLA in healthy donors. Findings of the study overall: Fewer N-insertions than the approximately 610-donor mean were reportedly shown by an Asian-associated ancestry cluster in a later analysis.

Looked up from germline, CDR1 is SNHLY and CDR2 is FYNNEI. The J segment lost 4 bases and the V segment lost 2 bases, leaving 5 bases of the junction unmatched. The CDR3 extends over 16 amino acids. This PCR relied on a set of 60 Vbeta primers and 13 Jbeta primers. Generated by immunoSEQ multiplex PCR, the TCRdb table keeps only in-frame clones and is missing some. The data show around 130,000 clones, 65% to 85% seen once. A few counts support this clone. Its specificity is unknown. The same CDR3 arises from other DNA sequences in this sample as well. The source of this sequence is a man over 45 in good health and CMV-seronegative. The V and J genes are TRBV2 and TRBJ2-1; 10 bases are shared with TRBD2. The specimen sequenced was PBMCs. The CDR3 is CASSEFPSGSYNEQFF. The CDR3 nucleotides are TGTGCCAGCAGTGAATTCCCTAGCGGGAGTTACAATGAGCAGTTCTTC.